The present entry profiles one T cell receptor (beta chain) with its context. Its cognate antigen has yet to be identified. These data are taken from a study of T cells expressing NK-cell markers (dated by TCRdb to the early 2020s). Study-wide context: Three sorted T-cell subsets (CD3+CD56+NKG2C+, CD3+CD56+NKG2C- and CD3+CD56-NKG2C+) from roughly 8 donors had their TCR beta-chain repertoires profiled. Among the eight sequenced donors, only one was HCMV-seronegative, while the other seven were HCMV-seropositive. The libraries were sequenced on Illumina HiSeq 2000/2500, MiSeq or NextSeq, producing 2 x 150 bp reads. The study sequenced eight donors, all healthy volunteers chosen at random: three men and five women.

These reads were obtained on an Illumina HiSeq 2000. TCR beta cDNA libraries were made by 5'RACE template switching that added a universal primer site and unique molecular identifiers. Priming for cDNA synthesis came from the TCR beta constant segment, and two successive PCR amplification steps followed. The study's own analysis went as follows. MIGEC was used to demultiplex reads and group reads by UMI, and MiTCR was used to assemble and quantify clonotypes. To exclude erroneous sequences, any TCR cDNA sequence not supported by at least two reads was discarded. The tcR package was used for downstream repertoire analysis, with clonotypes matched between fractions based on CDR3 nucleotide sequence plus V segment. VDJmatch was used to annotate antigen specificity against VDJdb, with one amino acid substitution in CDR3 allowed. TCRdb reprocessed the reads into one record per CDR3 protein sequence, lacking DNA. For this entry, the V and J calls and clone size follow TCRdb and not the study's own pipeline. This sample's table has entries for roughly 350,000 distinct CDR3 sequences. The ten largest account for around 5.2% of the sample.

A commercial ELISA kit detecting HCMV-specific IgG in serum was used to determine HCMV serostatus. Ficoll density gradient centrifugation was used to isolate peripheral blood mononuclear cells from blood. According to the germline V gene, CDR1 reads SGDLS and CDR2 reads YYNGEE. From its cysteine to its phenylalanine, the CDR3 spans 16 amino acids. DNA is not recorded here. Study-level results and caveats: In more than five donors, the dominant CD3+CD56+NKG2C+ clonotypes were found to rank among the top 10 CD8+ clonotypes and to make up roughly 1.0-7.5% of CD8+ T cells. Whether the expanded NKG2C-expressing T cell clones were specific for HCMV antigens remained unclear. Those dominant clonotypes were again the most abundant among CD3+CD56-NKG2C+ cells in a handful of donors, at roughly 28.3-60.1%.

The rearranged chain carries TRBV9 and TRBJ2-1. The receptor comes from a man aged 18 to 69 in good health. Sequenced sample: blood T cells: a sorted CD56 or NKG2C T cell subset, CD4+ or CD8+ T cells, or bulk PBMC T cells (not recorded which). For the CDR3, the sequence is CASSVEEASSYNEQFF.